The 14 T cell receptor beta chains given below trace back to one sample, sequenced in a study of early T cells in non-severe SARS-CoV-2 infection. TCRdb called the 5' RACE reads again in MiXCR, with one record for every CDR3 protein. The sample has 70,000 to 75,000 distinct CDR3 sequences; 12% are singletons. The sequenced material came from whole blood. All receptors derive from an adult who was a healthcare worker with PCR-confirmed SARS-CoV-2 infection or an uninfected control (not recorded which).

The chain links TRBV20-1 to TRBJ2-5; TRBD2 matches at 8 bases. Germline CDR1 and CDR2: DFQATT and SNEGSKA (reference sequence). With V trimmed by 1 base and J by 3 bases, 10 bases remained unmatched. The CDR3 runs 16 residues. The CDR3 reads CSARGNLAGAEETQYF. DNA of the CDR3: TGCAGTGCTAGAGGGAACCTAGCGGGCGCCGAAGAGACCCAGTACTTC.

J is TRBJ2-7 and V is TRBV2, with 9 bases fitting TRBD2. Germline CDR1 reads SNHLY; CDR2 reads FYNNEI. The V segment lost 3 bases and the J segment 6 bases; nucleotides outside the gene matches: 9. This CDR3 region has 15 residues. This CDR3 is CASSDMFGLAREQYF. The CDR3 nucleotides read TGTGCCAGCAGTGACATGTTCGGACTAGCGCGCGAGCAGTACTTC.

This rearrangement joins TRBV29-1 to TRBJ2-7, with a weak D call TRBD2 (5 bases). The CDR3 is 12 amino acids. CDR1 is SQVTM, CDR2 ANQGSEA, per germline. Trimming pared 4 bases from V and 3 bases from J, leaving 10 bases between. In DNA form, the CDR3 reads TGCAGCGTTGCTACGGACTTCTACGAGCAGTACTTC. Residues: CSVATDFYEQYF.

This clonotype has only a few counts. Germline is not matched at one junction end, which may reflect a read error. The gene calls are TRBV27 and TRBJ2-2; 11 bases line up with TRBD2. The CDR3 consists of 13 residues. CDR1 MNHEY and CDR2 SMNVEV come from the germline V gene (reference sequence). The CDR3 coding sequence is TGTGTCAGCACTAGCGGGAGCACCGGGGAGCTGTTTTTT. Translation: CVSTSGSTGELFF.

To note about this clonotype: A single base separates this from a much larger clone, so it may be a read error. The genes are TRBV12-3 or TRBV12-4 and TRBJ1-1; possibly TRBD1 for D (6 bases). The CDR3 extends over 16 amino acids. In DNA, the CDR3 is TGTGCCAGCAGTCCCCGACAGGTCCCCATGAACGCTGAAGCTTTCTTT. This encodes CASSPRQVPMNAEAFF.

This chain joins TRBV6-5 and TRBJ1-1, with TRBD1 matching over 10 bases. From germline, CDR1 is MNHEY and CDR2 SVGAGI. The CDR3 loop spans 16 amino acids. V lost 2 bases to trimming and J lost 0 bases; unmatched junction nucleotides: 3. The CDR3 nucleotides read TGTGCCAGCAGTTACGGGACAGGGGCCATGAACACTGAAGCTTTCTTT. Its protein is CASSYGTGAMNTEAFF.

This clonotype showed up just a few times. This chain joins TRBV6-5 and TRBJ2-6; D not certain. The germline V gene has CDR1 MNHEY and CDR2 SVGAGI. The CDR3 is 15 residues long. With 0 bases removed from V and 0 bases from J, the gap between germline ends came to 3 bases. CDR3 DNA: TGTGCCAGCAGTTACTCGCACTCTGGGGCCAACGTCCTGACTTTC. The encoded protein is CASSYSHSGANVLTF.

This clonotype has at least ten counts. The V gene is TRBV7-8, the J gene TRBJ2-1; D remains ambiguous. The V gene lost 8 bases and the J gene lost 3 bases, with 5 bases spanning the gap. The CDR3 totals 11 residues. Germline CDR1 and CDR2: SGHVS and FQNEAQ. The CDR3 DNA sequence: TGTGCCAGCTGCAGCTACAATGAGCAGTTCTTC. Its protein product is CASCSYNEQFF.

The sample holds a few counts of this clonotype. The chain links TRBV7-3 to TRBJ2-1; D is unresolved. CDR1 and CDR2 (germline): SGHTA, FQGTGA. The CDR3 extends over 12 amino acids. Trimming stripped 0 bases from V and 9 bases from J, with 6 bases between. The CDR3, as DNA: TGTGCCAGCAGCTTAACGGCTGGTGAGCAGTTCTTC. Protein sequence: CASSLTAGEQFF.

There are many counts of this clonotype. The rearrangement joins TRBV20-1 to TRBJ1-5; TRBD1 might be the D (6 bases). Germline V gene data show CDR1 as DFQATT and CDR2 as SNEGSKA (reference sequence). The CDR3 sequence is 14 residues long. The V end was cut by 6 bases, the J end by 4 bases, with 16 bases between. In DNA, the CDR3 is TGCAGTGCCAAGGGGGGCAGGGGAAATCAGCCCCAGCATTTT. Protein: CSAKGGRGNQPQHF.

This clonotype was seen many times. The chain employs TRBV5-4 and TRBJ1-1, with 9 bases matching TRBD1. The CDR3 is made up of 13 amino acids. Germline CDR1 reads SGHNT; CDR2 reads YYREEE (reference sequence). The V segment lost 3 bases and the J segment 6 bases; nucleotides outside the gene matches: 3. CDR3 in amino acids: CASSWDRDPEAFF. The CDR3 coding sequence is TGTGCCAGCAGCTGGGACAGGGATCCTGAAGCTTTCTTT. Full variable domain (outside the CDR3, taken from reference TRBV5-4 and TRBJ1-1): ETGVTQSPTHLIKTRGQQVTLRCSSQSGHNTVSWYQQALGQGPQFIFQYYREEENGRGNFPPRFSGLQFPNYSSELNVNALELDDSALYLCASSWDRDPEAFFGQGTRLTVV.

This chain links TRBV5-1 with TRBJ2-3, with D unresolved. Trimming stripped 4 bases from V and 2 bases from J, with 8 bases between. Germline V gene lookup returns CDR1 SGHRS and CDR2 YFSETQ. This CDR3 is 13 amino acids long. The CDR3 region is CASSHFLTDTQYF. The CDR3 DNA reads TGCGCCAGCAGCCACTTCCTCACAGATACGCAGTATTTT.

The J gene is TRBJ2-1, the V gene TRBV29-1, with 8 nucleotides matching TRBD1. The junction had 10 bases not matched to a gene; V was cut back by 6 bases and J by 3 bases. Per germline, CDR1 SQVTM and CDR2 ANQGSEA. The CDR3 totals 15 residues. The DNA of the CDR3 is TGCAGCGTCAATGATGGACAGGGATTCTACAATGAGCAGTTCTTC. Residues: CSVNDGQGFYNEQFF.

This clonotype was counted only a few times. The chain couples TRBV20-1 to TRBJ2-3; TRBD2 matches at 8 bases. Per the germline V gene, CDR1 is DFQATT and CDR2 is SNEGSKA (reference sequence). After removal of 5 bases from V and 5 bases from J, the junction contained 9 bases not matched to a gene. The length of the CDR3 is 14 residues. The CDR3 DNA follows: TGCAGTGCTCGCATGGGGGCGGGAGGAGATACGCAGTATTTT. Protein product: CSARMGAGGDTQYF.